Listed below are T cell receptor beta chains from one sample, sequenced in a study of monozygotic twins with inflammatory bowel disease. TCRdb re-called the 5' RACE reads; every CDR3 protein appears as one record, without DNA. The repertoire table contains some 170,000 distinct CDR3 sequences. Sequencing was carried out using blood. The receptor set was obtained from a human donor with ulcerative colitis or Crohn's disease, or a healthy co-twin of an affected twin (not recorded which). CDR3s include the opening cysteine and the closing phenylalanine or tryptophan. Fields, in order: J gene, V gene, CDR3 protein.

TRBJ2-7 | TRBV10-3 | CAISDRDRAYEQYF
TRBJ2-7 | TRBV7-6 | CASSAFPGQNYEQYF
TRBJ2-1 | TRBV14 | CASSQVRESNEQFF
TRBJ1-1 | TRBV20-1 | CSATWGVNTEAYF
TRBJ2-5 | TRBV5-6 | CASSFDRAQETQYF
TRBJ2-1 | TRBV18 | CASSPDGSSYNEQFF
TRBJ1-1 | TRBV3-1 | CASSQYDTEAFF
TRBJ2-7 | TRBV5-6 | CASSLGGTRANEQYF
TRBJ1-2 | TRBV10-3 | CAITDGRSNYGYTF
TRBJ1-4 | TRBV30 | CAWTLRWGTGDKNEKLFF
TRBJ2-7 | TRBV28 | CASSFELILTSGRDGYEQYF
TRBJ2-5 | TRBV27 | CASRRNRGVAETQYF
TRBJ2-7 | TRBV29-1 | CSGGQVEEQYF
TRBJ1-1 | TRBV18 | CASSPLVGNTEAFF
TRBJ2-5 | TRBV11-2 | CASSLVGRAGLGRETQYF
TRBJ1-2 | TRBV7-9 | CASTLGGARSGYTF
TRBJ2-1 | TRBV20-1 | CSASFVGEGGKQFF
TRBJ2-5 | TRBV5-1 | CASSTGTVIETQYF
TRBJ1-1 | TRBV20-1 | CSASKGGRDTEAFF
TRBJ2-7 | TRBV27 | CASSPRDFRSYEQYF
TRBJ2-1 | TRBV7-9 | CASSPLAGGSYNEQFF
TRBJ2-3 | TRBV12-3/TRBV12-4 | CASSKQGFTDTQYF
TRBJ1-3 | TRBV3-1 | CACRQGSSTPSGNTIYF
TRBJ1-6 | TRBV20-1 | CSASSSYNSPLHF
TRBJ2-2 | TRBV11-2 | CASSSGQGGELFF
TRBJ2-3 | TRBV7-9 | CASTWGWTGITDTQYF
TRBJ2-2 | TRBV4-3 | CASSQGAYRSITGELFF
TRBJ2-3 | TRBV20-1 | CSARTSFGTDTQYF
TRBJ2-7 | TRBV5-1 | CASSLSGMLEQYF
TRBJ1-5 | TRBV20-1 | CSARSPNQPQHF
TRBJ2-2 | TRBV3-1 | CASSHSDRYTGELFF
TRBJ2-6 | TRBV5-1 | CASSPYTSGANVLTF
TRBJ2-2 | TRBV7-2 | CAGRTAGELFF
TRBJ1-1 | TRBV7-9 | CASILGREAFF
TRBJ1-1 | TRBV5-4 | CASSLAVGGTEAFF
TRBJ1-1 | TRBV27 | CASSFTGSYTEAFF
TRBJ2-7 | TRBV7-2 | CASSLANFREQYF
TRBJ1-5 | TRBV5-1 | CASSIGTGNQPQHF